These 19 T cell receptor beta chains originate from one sample sequenced in a study of T cell responses to AZD1222 COVID-19 vaccine. Here immunoSEQ multiplex PCR was the method, and the copy in TCRdb shows in-frame clones only, minus some. The sample has 180,000 or so clones; roughly 94% are singletons. The sequencing used peripheral blood, collected on day 0 of AZD1222 vaccination. These TCRs come from an adult in good health.

The chain combines TRBV6-5 with TRBJ1-1, with no clear D. The CDR3 is made up of 12 amino acids. Germline assignment: CDR1 MNHEY and CDR2 SVGAGI. The V end lost 6 bases, the J end lost 1 base, and 6 bases lay between the germline ends. The CDR3 DNA reads TGTGCCAGCAGCCTCGCGAACACTGAAGCTTTCTTT. It codes for CASSLANTEAFF.

A single count supports this clone. This chain joins TRBV7-2 and TRBJ2-1; 11 bases align to TRBD2. Germline V gene sequence: CDR1 SGHTA, CDR2 FQGNSA. The J segment lost 4 bases and the V segment lost 7 bases, leaving 9 bases of the junction unmatched. This CDR3 comprises 16 residues. The CDR3 region has the DNA TGTGCCAGCAACCTGGTAGCGGGAGGGCATTACAATGAGCAGTTCTTC. Amino acid sequence: CASNLVAGGHYNEQFF.

V and J are TRBV3-1 (or the pseudogene TRBV3-2) and TRBJ2-2; no firm D call. Germline CDR1 reads LGHDT; CDR2 reads YNNKEL (reference sequence). V was trimmed by 4 bases and J by 1 base, leaving 4 bases between them. The CDR3 length is 13 residues. CDR3 DNA: TGTGCCAGCAGCCCCTGGAACACCGGGGAGCTGTTTTTT. Translated, it gives CASSPWNTGELFF.

This rearrangement joins TRBV5-6 to TRBJ2-3, with 10 bases that match TRBD1. Germline V gene lookup returns CDR1 SGHDT and CDR2 YYEEEE. The V and J ends lost 4 bases and 1 base, in that order; junction bases with no gene match: 6. The CDR3 contains 16 residues. CDR3: CASSTPGTGGTDTQYF. The CDR3 DNA is TGTGCCAGCAGCACCCCCGGGACAGGGGGCACAGATACGCAGTATTTT.

The chain combines TRBV7-2 with TRBJ1-6; D is uncertain. Trimming cost V 4 bases and J 7 bases, with 8 bases left between them. The CDR3 consists of 13 residues. Germline assignment: CDR1 SGHTA and CDR2 FQGNSA. The CDR3 DNA reads as TGTGCCAGCAGCTCACACGGGAATTCACCCCTCCACTTT. As protein: CASSSHGNSPLHF.

The chain joins TRBV25-1 to TRBJ2-7, with 8 nucleotides matching TRBD1. This CDR3 has 14 amino acids. V shed 3 bases and J 7 bases; nucleotides not matched to a gene: 8. Germline V lookup: CDR1 MGHDK, CDR2 SYGVNS. The CDR3 DNA follows: TGTGCCAGCAGTGACAGGGGGCCAGGAGGGGAGCAGTACTTC. Residues: CASSDRGPGGEQYF.

The chain's CDR3 is CASSLSGHGNQPQHF. The CDR3 DNA reads as TGTGCCAGCAGCTTATCAGGTCATGGCAATCAGCCCCAGCATTTT. The chain combines TRBV11-2 with TRBJ1-5; D is undetermined. Trimming took off 2 bases at V and 2 bases at J, with 10 bases between the two ends. CDR3 size: 15 residues. Germline loops: CDR1 SGHAT, CDR2 FQNNGV.

J is TRBJ1-2 and V is TRBV6-5; the match to TRBD1 covers 7 bases. The CDR3 runs 14 residues. In germline, CDR1 is MNHEY, CDR2 SVGAGI. J lost 5 bases, V lost 7 bases, and 10 bases had no gene match. The CDR3 loop reads CASKMTGTDYGYTF. CDR3 in DNA: TGTGCCAGCAAGATGACAGGGACAGATTATGGCTACACCTTC.

The chain recombines TRBV29-1 with TRBJ2-1; D unclear. The ends were cut back, 4 bases at V and 2 bases at J, with 3 bases in the middle. This CDR3 region has 11 residues. Germline lookup yields CDR1 SQVTM and CDR2 ANQGSEA. The CDR3 DNA is TGCAGCGTTGTGACCTACAATGAGCAGTTCTTC. This codes for CSVVTYNEQFF.

This chain links TRBV7-2 with TRBJ1-6, with D possibly matching TRBD1 (6 bases). CDR1 and CDR2 (germline): SGHTA, FQGNSA. This CDR3 spans 14 amino acids. The ends were cut back, 4 bases at V and 8 bases at J, with 12 bases in the middle. The CDR3 here is CASSSTGFYSPLHF. The CDR3 DNA sequence: TGTGCCAGCAGCTCGACAGGTTTTTATTCACCCCTCCACTTT.

This sequence joins TRBV5-1 and TRBJ1-1; D uncertain. Germline lookup yields CDR1 SGHRS and CDR2 YFSETQ. There are 13 residues in the CDR3. V shed 4 bases and J shed 5 bases, with 12 bases lying between them. The CDR3 sequence: CASSLLDSTEAFF. For the CDR3, the DNA is TGCGCCAGCAGCCTCCTCGACTCGACTGAAGCTTTCTTT.

This chain joins TRBV6-5 and TRBJ1-1; 9 bases line up with TRBD1. V gave up 2 bases and J gave up 5 bases; unmatched junction bases: 6. The CDR3 spans 15 residues. The V gene's germline CDR1 is MNHEY and CDR2 SVGAGI. DNA for the CDR3: TGTGCCAGCAGTTACGCGGACAGGGGCTCTACTGAAGCTTTCTTT. Translating gives CASSYADRGSTEAFF.

V gene TRBV6-4 combines with J gene TRBJ1-5; 8 nucleotides line up with TRBD1. This CDR3 is 15 amino acids long. The ends lost 6 bases at V and 5 bases at J; junction bases unmatched: 9. Germline CDR1 is MRHNA and CDR2 is SNTAGT. Here the CDR3 DNA reads TGTGCCAGCAGGGTCGACAGGGGTTGGCATCAGCCCCAGCATTTT. As protein: CASRVDRGWHQPQHF.

The CDR3 protein is CASMNRGGEQYF. In DNA form, the CDR3 reads TGTGCCAGTATGAACAGGGGTGGCGAGCAGTACTTC. This rearrangement joins TRBV19 to TRBJ2-7; 7 nucleotides line up with TRBD1. The V gene end was trimmed by 7 bases and the J gene end by 6 bases; junction bases not matched to a gene: 6. This CDR3 is built from 12 residues. Germline values: CDR1 LNHDA, CDR2 SQIVND (reference sequence).

This chain joins TRBV24-1 and TRBJ2-3, with TRBD2 identical over 7 bases. Losses at the gene ends were 9 bases for V and 4 bases for J; bases not matched to a gene: 9. The CDR3 totals 14 residues. Germline CDR1 KGHDR, CDR2 SFDVKD. The CDR3 reads CATPGAGRADTQYF. As DNA, the CDR3 is TGTGCCACCCCGGGAGCGGGAAGGGCAGATACGCAGTATTTT.

This chain links TRBV7-2 with TRBJ2-3; tentatively, D is TRBD2 (5 bases). Germline CDR1 and CDR2: SGHTA and FQGNSA. CDR3 length: 14 amino acids. Trimming shortened V by 1 base and J by 10 bases, and 15 bases separated the two germline ends. The CDR3 DNA sequence: TGTGCCAGCAGCTTAGGAGGGCCGCCTCTGGCGCAGTATTTT. Its protein is CASSLGGPPLAQYF.

The chain joins TRBV5-1 to TRBJ2-1; TRBD1 matches 7 bases. Per the germline V gene, CDR1 is SGHRS and CDR2 is YFSETQ. This CDR3 is built from 15 residues. J lost 0 bases, V lost 8 bases, and 8 bases had no gene match. The CDR3 DNA sequence: TGCGCCAGTAAGGGGGCGAGGAGCTCCTACAATGAGCAGTTCTTC. Its translation: CASKGARSSYNEQFF.

CDR3 in amino acids: CASSILPPSGSSGDTQYF. DNA of the CDR3: TGTGCCAGCAGCATCCTCCCCCCTAGCGGGAGTAGTGGAGATACGCAGTATTTT. This sequence joins TRBV7-8 and TRBJ2-3; 10 bases fit TRBD2. CDR3 length: 18 amino acids. CDR1 and CDR2 (germline): SGHVS, FQNEAQ. J was trimmed by 5 bases and V by 5 bases; bases with no gene match: 16.

The chain uses TRBV19 and TRBJ2-1; unclear D gene. V lost 2 bases and J 7 bases, leaving 9 bases between the germline ends. Per the germline V gene, CDR1 is LNHDA and CDR2 is SQIVND (reference sequence). This CDR3 comprises 13 residues. CDR3 protein: CASSIKSLNEQFF. The DNA for the CDR3 is TGTGCCAGTAGTATAAAAAGTTTGAATGAGCAGTTCTTC.